The 17 T cell receptor beta chains presented below share a single source sample, sequenced in a study of shared clonotypes between healthy human individuals (dated by TCRdb to the early 2020s). Library method: the immunoSEQ multiplex PCR assay. Entries here come from immuneACCESS through TCRdb and include only in-frame sequences with V and J called. Some clones fail to appear in such tables; in the studies checked, an unresolved V gene covers under half of the shortfall, and the cause of the remainder is unknown. This sample gives 2 million to 2.5 million clones in total; more than 90% of them show up just once. The ten biggest clones cover approximately 0.13% of the sample. Sequenced material: naive CD4+ T cells sorted from blood. The cell subset or site label for this specimen denotes: CD45RA+ positively selected. These receptors were collected from a man between 18 and 35 years old in good health.

The chain employs TRBV6-5 and TRBJ2-6; 7 positions agree with TRBD1. The CDR3 covers 15 residues. Germline V gene sequence: CDR1 MNHEY, CDR2 SVGAGI. The V segment lost 5 bases and the J segment 1 base; nucleotides outside the gene matches: 2. The chain's CDR3 is CASSGGQSGANVLTF. CDR3 nucleotide sequence: TGTGCCAGCAGTGGGGGACAGTCTGGGGCCAACGTCCTGACTTTC.

The chain combines TRBV7-9 with TRBJ2-5; D unresolved. This CDR3 is 14 amino acids long. Germline V CDR1 and CDR2: SEHNR, FQNEAQ (reference sequence). V was cut by 2 bases and J by 1 base, with 8 bases left in between. CDR3 sequence: CASSLTTVQETQYF. The DNA of the CDR3 is TGTGCCAGCAGCTTAACAACGGTCCAAGAGACCCAGTACTTC. The entire variable domain, with the rest obtained from reference TRBV7-9 and TRBJ2-5, is as follows: DTGVSQNPRHKITKRGQNVTFRCDPISEHNRLYWYRQTLGQGPEFLTYFQNEAQLEKSRLLSDRFSAERPKGSFSTLEIQRTEQGDSAMYLCASSLTTVQETQYFGPGTRLLVL.

As concerns this clone: The sample has other DNA sequences that encode this CDR3 too. This rearrangement joins TRBV30 to TRBJ1-1; D uncertain. V was shortened by 7 bases and J by 1 base, with 7 bases between the two germline ends. Looked up from germline, CDR1 is GTSNPN and CDR2 is SVGIG (reference sequence). The CDR3 sequence is 11 residues long. CDR3 loop: CALSANTEAFF. The CDR3 coding sequence is TGTGCCTTGTCAGCGAACACTGAAGCTTTCTTT. The full variable domain, its missing parts supplied by reference TRBV30 and TRBJ1-1, is SQTIHQWPATLVQPVGSPLSLECTVEGTSNPNLYWYRQAAGRGLQLLFYSVGIGQISSEVPQNLSASRPQDRQFILSSKKLLLSDSGFYLCALSANTEAFFGQGTRLTVV.

The V call is TRBV11-2, the J call TRBJ1-1, with D possibly TRBD1 on 6 matching bases. V shed 6 bases and J shed 0 bases, with 11 bases lying between them. CDR1 is SGHAT, CDR2 FQNNGV, per germline. The CDR3 is 14 amino acids. CDR3 amino acids: CASRRGAMNTEAFF. The CDR3, as DNA: TGTGCCAGCAGGAGGGGGGCAATGAACACTGAAGCTTTCTTT.

This chain uses TRBV5-1 with TRBJ2-1, with D tentatively TRBD1 (7 bases). The CDR3 sequence is 17 residues long. Trimming shortened V by 4 bases and J by 8 bases, and 25 bases separated the two germline ends. The germline CDR1 and CDR2 sequences are SGHRS and YFSETQ. CDR3 sequence: CASSVRLMTGTGDEQFF. In nucleotides, the CDR3 is TGCGCCAGCAGCGTTAGACTAATGACAGGGACTGGCGATGAGCAGTTCTTC.

There are a few counts of this clone. The rearrangement links TRBV5-6 to TRBJ1-6; TRBD1 aligns across 7 bases. CDR3 size: 14 residues. The V and J ends lost 3 bases and 9 bases, in that order; junction bases with no gene match: 6. Per the germline V gene, CDR1 is SGHDT and CDR2 is YYEEEE. The DNA for the CDR3 is TGTGCCAGCAGCTACGGCCAGGGGGGTTCACCCCTCCACTTT. Encoded protein: CASSYGQGGSPLHF.

For the CDR3, the DNA is TGTGCCAGCAGCGTAACCAGGGTCTACGAGCAGTACTTC. It codes for CASSVTRVYEQYF. The chain combines TRBV11-2 with TRBJ2-7, with D possibly TRBD1 on 5 matching bases. The CDR3 is 13 amino acids. Germline CDR1 SGHAT, CDR2 FQNNGV. V dropped 5 bases and J dropped 3 bases, with 11 bases sitting between them. The entire variable domain, with the rest obtained from reference TRBV11-2 and TRBJ2-7, is as follows: EAGVAQSPRYKIIEKRQSVAFWCNPISGHATLYWYQQILGQGPKLLIQFQNNGVVDDSQLPKDRFSAERLKGVDSTLKIQPAKLEDSAVYLCASSVTRVYEQYFGPGTRLTVT.

This clone is a singleton in its sample. Additional DNA sequences in this sample encode the identical CDR3. The rearrangement links TRBV27 to TRBJ1-6; 11 positions agree with TRBD1. V gave up 5 bases and J gave up 7 bases; unmatched junction bases: 1. The CDR3 sequence is 14 residues long. Germline values: CDR1 MNHEY, CDR2 SMNVEV (reference sequence). The CDR3 region is CASSRDRGNSPLHF. CDR3 in DNA: TGTGCCAGCAGTAGGGACAGGGGGAATTCACCCCTCCACTTT.

The rearrangement joins TRBV28 to TRBJ2-5, with D possibly TRBD2 on 6 matching bases. Germline CDR1 and CDR2: MDHEN and SYDVKM. The CDR3 is 20 amino acids. Trimming removed 1 base at V and 2 bases at J, with 26 bases between. The CDR3 DNA reads TGTGCCAGCAGTTTATTCCCCCGCGGAGGGACGGTTACGCTACAAGAGACCCAGTACTTC. Protein product: CASSLFPRGGTVTLQETQYF.

The chain links TRBV13 to TRBJ2-2; a weak D match, TRBD2 (5 bases). V was trimmed by 1 base and J by 6 bases, leaving 6 bases between them. Germline V gives CDR1 PRHDT, CDR2 FYEKMQ (reference sequence). This CDR3 contains 13 residues. In nucleotides, the CDR3 is TGTGCCAGCAGCTTAGCCGGGGCCGGGGAGCTGTTTTTT. Its protein is CASSLAGAGELFF.

This chain uses TRBV27 with TRBJ2-1; D gene unclear. The V end was cut by 6 bases, the J end by 4 bases, with 16 bases between. The CDR3 length is 15 residues. Germline CDR1 and CDR2: MNHEY and SMNVEV (reference sequence). CDR3 protein: CASRDSPPAYNEQFF. The CDR3 DNA reads as TGTGCCAGCAGAGATAGCCCCCCGGCGTACAATGAGCAGTTCTTC.

The J gene is TRBJ2-4, the V gene TRBV13; tentatively, D is TRBD1 or TRBD2 (6 bases each). Germline CDR1 PRHDT, CDR2 FYEKMQ (reference sequence). Deletions cut 3 bases from V and 1 base from J, with 19 bases between. The length of the CDR3 is 18 residues. The CDR3 sequence: CASSFYEGGPVAKNIQYF. CDR3 sequence (DNA): TGTGCCAGCAGCTTTTATGAGGGGGGCCCCGTGGCCAAAAACATTCAGTACTTC.

This clone was observed once. The rearrangement uses TRBV5-4 and TRBJ2-5; D is perhaps TRBD1 (6 bases). Per the germline V gene, CDR1 is SGHNT and CDR2 is YYREEE (reference sequence). The CDR3 consists of 14 residues. The germline V and J ends were trimmed by 1 base and 2 bases, with 9 bases remaining between them. This chain's CDR3 is CASSLSDRQETQYF. DNA for the CDR3: TGTGCCAGCAGCTTGTCGGACAGACAAGAGACCCAGTACTTC.

This chain uses TRBV10-1 with TRBJ2-1, with D possibly TRBD1 on 5 matching bases. V lost 3 bases, J lost 15 bases, and 15 bases lay in between. Germline loops: CDR1 WNHNN, CDR2 SYGVQD (reference sequence). This CDR3 is 12 amino acids long. CDR3 sequence reads: CASSDGGRVPFF. The CDR3 DNA reads as TGCGCCAGCAGTGACGGTGGCAGGGTGCCGTTCTTC.

This clone has only one observation. Other DNA sequences in this specimen translate into the identical CDR3. The chain uses TRBV5-1 and TRBJ2-3; tentatively, D is TRBD1 or TRBD2 (5 bases each). V dropped 4 bases and J dropped 0 bases, with 12 bases sitting between them. The germline V gene has CDR1 SGHRS and CDR2 YFSETQ. The CDR3 is 15 residues long. CDR3 amino acids: CASSLSGPSTDTQYF. CDR3 DNA sequence: TGCGCCAGCAGCCTGTCGGGGCCGAGCACAGATACGCAGTATTTT.

This clone was found once. V gene TRBV5-4 combines with J gene TRBJ2-7; D possibly uses TRBD1 or TRBD2 (5 bases each). Per germline, CDR1 SGHNT and CDR2 YYREEE (reference sequence). V dropped 4 bases and J dropped 3 bases, with 14 bases sitting between them. This CDR3 is 14 amino acids long. This CDR3 is CASSTKGGGYEQYF. The CDR3 nucleotides read TGTGCCAGCAGCACCAAGGGTGGGGGCTACGAGCAGTACTTC.

To note about this clone: In the same sample, other DNA sequences code for this CDR3. The V and J genes are TRBV29-1 and TRBJ2-7; 12 nucleotides match TRBD1. CDR3 length: 12 residues. Germline V gene sequence: CDR1 SQVTM, CDR2 ANQGSEA. The junction had 2 bases not matched to a gene; V was cut back by 7 bases and J by 4 bases. This CDR3 reads CSAGQGAYEQYF. DNA for the CDR3: TGCAGCGCGGGACAGGGGGCTTACGAGCAGTACTTC.